Reported below is one T cell receptor (beta chain). Antigen specificity is unknown. Assay used: immunoSEQ multiplex PCR; TCRdb lists only in-frame clones, some missing. The sample includes approximately 180,000 clones, about 92% of them seen just once. This specimen comes from a study of T cell responses to AZD1222 COVID-19 vaccine. The study's findings and limits: White British donors predominated, females outnumbered males, and clonal diversity was possibly underestimated. Spike was spanned by vaccine-associated CD4 TCRs, which were dominant at 160-218 and 743-854.

The CDR3 extends over 14 amino acids. V lost 0 bases, J lost 5 bases, and 10 bases lay in between. Germline CDR1 is SGHAT and CDR2 is FQNNGV. The sequencing used peripheral blood, collected 28 days after the second dose of the MenACWY control vaccine. V usage is TRBV11-2 and J usage is TRBJ1-2; D gene unclear. The clonotype comes from an adult who received the MenACWY meningococcal vaccine as a control. The DNA of the CDR3 is TGTGCCAGCAGCTTAGATCTGGGAGTATATGGCTACACCTTC. Its translation is CASSLDLGVYGYTF.